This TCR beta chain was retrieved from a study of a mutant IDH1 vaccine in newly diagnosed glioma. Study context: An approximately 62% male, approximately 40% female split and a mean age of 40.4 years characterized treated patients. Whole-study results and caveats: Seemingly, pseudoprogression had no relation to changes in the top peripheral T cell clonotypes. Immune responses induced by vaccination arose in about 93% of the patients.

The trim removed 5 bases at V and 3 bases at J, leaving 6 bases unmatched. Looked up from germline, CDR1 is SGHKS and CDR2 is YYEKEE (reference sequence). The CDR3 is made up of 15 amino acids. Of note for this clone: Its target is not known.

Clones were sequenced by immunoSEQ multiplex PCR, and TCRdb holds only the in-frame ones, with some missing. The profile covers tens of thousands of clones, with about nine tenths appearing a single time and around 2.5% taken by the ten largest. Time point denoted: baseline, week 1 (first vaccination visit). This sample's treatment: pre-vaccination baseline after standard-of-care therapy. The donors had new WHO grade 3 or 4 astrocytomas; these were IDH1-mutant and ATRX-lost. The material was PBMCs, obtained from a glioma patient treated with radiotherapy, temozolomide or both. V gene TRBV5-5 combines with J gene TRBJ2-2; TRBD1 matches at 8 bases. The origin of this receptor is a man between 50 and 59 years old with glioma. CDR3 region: CASSTGTGHTGELFF. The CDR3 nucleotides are TGTGCCAGCAGTACCGGGACAGGTCACACCGGGGAGCTGTTTTTT.